This entry features one T cell receptor (beta chain) sequence. The antigen it binds to is not known. These data are taken from a study of T cells expressing NK-cell markers (dated by TCRdb to the early 2020s). Some background on the complete study: TCR beta-chain repertoires were profiled in sorted CD3+CD56+NKG2C+, CD3+CD56+NKG2C- and CD3+CD56-NKG2C+ T-cell subsets from about 8 donors. All eight donors whose samples were sequenced were randomly selected healthy volunteers, three of them men and five women. Seven of the eight sequenced donors were HCMV-seropositive and one was HCMV-seronegative. Illumina HiSeq 2000/2500, MiSeq or NextSeq was used to sequence libraries as 2 x 150 bp reads.

The CDR3, cysteine through phenylalanine, is 12 amino acids long. The DNA sequence is not available. Per the germline V gene, SQVTM is the CDR1 and ANQGSEA is the CDR2. Sequencing took place on an Illumina HiSeq 2000. TCR beta cDNA libraries were prepared using 5'RACE template switching, which introduced a universal primer site and unique molecular identifiers. Priming for cDNA synthesis came from the TCR beta constant segment, and two successive PCR amplification steps followed. The paper's processing steps were these. MIGEC handled demultiplexing of the reads and grouping by UMI, while MiTCR was used to assemble and quantify clonotypes. Only TCR cDNA sequences supported by at least two reads were kept to exclude erroneous sequences. The tcR package was used for downstream repertoire analysis, and clonotypes were matched between fractions using CDR3 nucleotide sequence together with V segment. VDJmatch was used to annotate antigen specificity against VDJdb, with one amino acid substitution in CDR3 permitted. Through TCRdb reprocessing, the reads give one entry per CDR3 protein sequence; DNA is omitted. The V and J calls reflect TCRdb's pipeline rather than the authors' work. The data table for this sample lists around 260,000 distinct CDR3 sequences. Together, the top ten hold roughly 4.2% of the sample.

Broad study findings and their caveats: Those dominant clonotypes were again the most abundant among CD3+CD56-NKG2C+ cells in a handful of donors, at about 25-60.1%. Whether the expanded NKG2C-expressing T cell clones were specific for HCMV antigens was left unclear. In roughly 6 donors, the dominant CD3+CD56+NKG2C+ clonotypes ranked among the top 10 CD8+ clonotypes, making up roughly 1.0-7.5% of CD8+ T cells.

A commercial ELISA kit detecting HCMV-specific IgG in serum was used to determine HCMV serostatus. Peripheral blood mononuclear cells were isolated from blood by Ficoll density gradient centrifugation. The receptor chain draws on TRBV29-1 and TRBJ2-5; TCRdb calls TRBD1, which cannot be checked without DNA. Material: blood T cells: a sorted CD56 or NKG2C T cell subset, CD4+ or CD8+ T cells, or bulk PBMC T cells (not recorded which). This clonotype originated in a woman aged 18-70 years in good health. CDR3 reads: CSLGQPQETQYF.